This note documents a single T cell receptor (beta chain) sequence. Its antigen is not known. Only in-frame clones appear in the TCRdb table, and some are missing; sequencing was by immunoSEQ multiplex PCR. This table has roughly 480,000 clones, around three quarters appearing once. The sample is drawn from a study of shared clonotypes between healthy human individuals. Broader study findings: Clonotype sharing levels among donors were expected to vary with sequencing depth.

Deletions cut 2 bases from V and 1 base from J, with 11 bases between. In germline, CDR1 is MDHEN, CDR2 SYDVKM. The CDR3 length is 15 residues. The specimen sequenced was PBMCs. The source of this sequence is a woman in her thirties or forties in good health. Some clones in this sample may be carry-over from other donors' samples. The chain uses TRBV28 and TRBJ1-1, with D hard to call. The DNA of the CDR3 is TGTGCCAGCAGTTTAGGAAACTTGCAGAACACTGAAGCTTTCTTT. This sequence encodes CASSLGNLQNTEAFF.